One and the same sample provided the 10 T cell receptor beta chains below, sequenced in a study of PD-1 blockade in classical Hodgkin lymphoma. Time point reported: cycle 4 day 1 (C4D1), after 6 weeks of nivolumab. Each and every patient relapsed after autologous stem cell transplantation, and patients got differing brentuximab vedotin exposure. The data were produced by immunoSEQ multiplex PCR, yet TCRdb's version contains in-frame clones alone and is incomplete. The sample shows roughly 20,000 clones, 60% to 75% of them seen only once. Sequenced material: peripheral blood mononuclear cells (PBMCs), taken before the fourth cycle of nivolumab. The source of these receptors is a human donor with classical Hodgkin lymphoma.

The CDR3 is CASSFTGGLSYEQYF. Here the CDR3 DNA reads TGTGCCAGCAGCTTCACAGGGGGCCTCTCCTACGAGCAGTACTTC. The J gene is TRBJ2-7, the V gene TRBV13, with TRBD1 matching over 9 bases. V was clipped by 3 bases and J by 0 bases; unmatched bases: 3. Germline V gene data show CDR1 as PRHDT and CDR2 as FYEKMQ (reference sequence). This CDR3 spans 15 amino acids.

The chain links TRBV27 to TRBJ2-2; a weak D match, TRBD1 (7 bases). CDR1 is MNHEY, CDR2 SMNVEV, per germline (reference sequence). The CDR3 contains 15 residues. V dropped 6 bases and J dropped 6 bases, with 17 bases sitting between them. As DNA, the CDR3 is TGTGCCAGCAGAAAGGAGGGGGCGCGGGCCGGGGAGCTGTTTTTT. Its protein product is CASRKEGARAGELFF.

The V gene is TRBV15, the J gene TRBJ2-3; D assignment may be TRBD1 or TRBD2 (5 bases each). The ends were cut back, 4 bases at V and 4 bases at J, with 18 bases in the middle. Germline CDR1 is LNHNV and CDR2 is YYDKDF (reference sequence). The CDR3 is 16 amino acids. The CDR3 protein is CATSKASSGLADTQYF. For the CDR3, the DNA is TGTGCCACCAGCAAGGCCTCTTCGGGGCTCGCAGATACGCAGTATTTT.

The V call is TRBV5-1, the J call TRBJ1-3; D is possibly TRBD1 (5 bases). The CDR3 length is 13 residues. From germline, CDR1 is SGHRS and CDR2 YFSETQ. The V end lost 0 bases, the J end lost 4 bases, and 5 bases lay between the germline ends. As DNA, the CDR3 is TGCGCCAGCAGCTTGGGACAGGGAAACACCATATATTTT. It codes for CASSLGQGNTIYF.

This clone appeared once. The CDR3 protein is CASSWEDSYTEAFF. The DNA of the CDR3 is TGTGCCAGCAGTTGGGAAGACAGTTACACTGAAGCTTTCTTT. The rearrangement joins TRBV28 to TRBJ1-1; D perhaps matches TRBD1 (5 bases). CDR3 size: 14 residues. CDR1 MDHEN and CDR2 SYDVKM come from the germline V gene. V was trimmed by 4 bases and J by 3 bases, leaving 12 bases between them. The full variable domain, its missing parts supplied by reference TRBV28 and TRBJ1-1, is DVKVTQSSRYLVKRTGEKVFLECVQDMDHENMFWYRQDPGLGLRLIYFSYDVKMKEKGDIPEGYSVSREKKERFSLILESASTNQTSMYLCASSWEDSYTEAFFGQGTRLTVV.

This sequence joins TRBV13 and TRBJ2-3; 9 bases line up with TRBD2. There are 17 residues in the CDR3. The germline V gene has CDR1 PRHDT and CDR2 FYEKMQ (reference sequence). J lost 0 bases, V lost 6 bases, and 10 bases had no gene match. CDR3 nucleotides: TGTGCCAGCAGGGCCGGTGGCGGGAGGGAAAGCACAGATACGCAGTATTTT. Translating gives CASRAGGGRESTDTQYF.

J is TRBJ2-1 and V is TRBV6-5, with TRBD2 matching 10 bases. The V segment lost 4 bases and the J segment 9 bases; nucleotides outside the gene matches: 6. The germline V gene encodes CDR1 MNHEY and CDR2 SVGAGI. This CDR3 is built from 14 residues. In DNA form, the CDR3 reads TGTGCCAGCAGTTCTCTAGCGGGAGTTGTTGAGCAGTTCTTC. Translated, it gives CASSSLAGVVEQFF.

The CDR3, as DNA: TGTGCCAGCAGCAACAGGGGTAAAGATACGCAGTATTTT. It specifies CASSNRGKDTQYF. V usage is TRBV27 and J usage is TRBJ2-3; 7 nucleotides match TRBD1. From germline, CDR1 is MNHEY and CDR2 SMNVEV (reference sequence). The V gene end was trimmed by 6 bases and the J gene end by 5 bases; junction bases not matched to a gene: 5. The CDR3 spans 13 residues.

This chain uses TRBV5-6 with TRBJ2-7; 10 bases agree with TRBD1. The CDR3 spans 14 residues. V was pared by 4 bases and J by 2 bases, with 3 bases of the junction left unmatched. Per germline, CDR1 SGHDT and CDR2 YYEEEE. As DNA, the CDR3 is TGTGCCAGCAGCACAGGACAGGGGGCCTACGAGCAGTACTTC. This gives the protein CASSTGQGAYEQYF.

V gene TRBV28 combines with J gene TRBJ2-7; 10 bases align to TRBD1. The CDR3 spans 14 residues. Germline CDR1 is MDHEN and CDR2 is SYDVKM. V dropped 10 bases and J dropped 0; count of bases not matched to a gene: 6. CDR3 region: CAISRTGGSYEQYF. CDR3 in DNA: TGTGCCATATCAAGGACAGGGGGCTCCTACGAGCAGTACTTC.